The 27 T cell receptor beta chains below come from one sample, sequenced in a study of regulatory T cells in long-lasting Graves disease. Construction of the TCR beta libraries employed iRepertoire HTBI primers in conjunction with Arm-PCR of CDR3 regions. TCRdb analysed the multiplex PCR reads with MiXCR anew, one entry per CDR3 protein. The table shows about 620,000 distinct CDR3 sequences, with under 20% occurring only once. Time point described: newly diagnosed GD, antithyroid drugs for less than 3 months. PBMC-derived RNA was used for the TCR library. These data are also associated with another study on T cells in Graves' hyperthyroidism and ophthalmopathy.

Specimen: peripheral blood mononuclear cells (PBMCs), collected at new diagnosis, from a patient treated with antithyroid drugs. The receptor source for this set is a woman aged 25 to 39 with Graves disease.

This clonotype came up a few times. The chain employs TRBV6-2 or TRBV6-3 and TRBJ1-2; TRBD1 agrees at 9 bases. CDR3 length: 14 residues. Germline V CDR1 and CDR2: MNHEY, SVGEGT. J was trimmed by 7 bases and V by 4 bases; bases with no gene match: 7. CDR3 bases: TGTGCCAGCAGTTCTTTGGGACAGGGAACTGGCTACACCTTC. Translation: CASSSLGQGTGYTF.

Many counts were recorded for this clonotype. The chain uses TRBV14 and TRBJ1-1; D uncertain. V shed 2 bases and J shed 3 bases, with 13 bases lying between them. CDR1 is SGHDN and CDR2 is FVKESK in the germline V gene. This CDR3 has 15 residues. Written as DNA, the CDR3 is TGTGCCAGCAGCCAATTGGGCCTCGCGGACACTGAAGCTTTCTTT. Residues: CASSQLGLADTEAFF.

This clonotype has at least ten counts. The genes are TRBV7-3 and TRBJ1-1, with no clear D. The germline CDR1 and CDR2 sequences are SGHTA and FQGTGA. The CDR3 is 15 residues long. V was cut by 8 bases and J by 0 bases, with 16 bases left in between. CDR3 DNA sequence: TGTGCCAGCCACACTCCGGCCTTCATGAACACTGAAGCTTTCTTT. Amino acid sequence: CASHTPAFMNTEAFF.

In this sample, this clonotype turned up many times. The chain combines TRBV2 with TRBJ2-7; TRBD2 agrees at 7 bases. Germline lookup yields CDR1 SNHLY and CDR2 FYNNEI. V lost 6 bases and J lost 0; bases outside the gene matches: 5. The CDR3 length is 14 residues. DNA of the CDR3: TGTGCCAGCAGGATAGCGGGCCCCTCCTACGAGCAGTACTTC. It specifies CASRIAGPSYEQYF.

This clonotype has at least ten counts. This chain joins TRBV3-1 and TRBJ1-1; 9 bases match TRBD1. With 6 bases clipped from V and 4 bases from J, the junction kept 9 bases outside the gene matches. The length of the CDR3 is 15 residues. Germline assignment: CDR1 LGHDT and CDR2 YNNKEL (reference sequence). CDR3 sequence reads: CASRSRGQGGTEAFF. The DNA for the CDR3 is TGTGCCAGCAGATCTAGGGGACAGGGAGGCACTGAAGCTTTCTTT. Full variable domain (rest looked up from reference TRBV3-1 and TRBJ1-1): DTAVSQTPKYLVTQMGNDKSIKCEQNLGHDTMYWYKQDSKKFLKIMFSYNNKELIINETVPNRFSPKSPDKAHLNLHINSLELGDSAVYFCASRSRGQGGTEAFFGQGTRLTVV.

This clonotype appeared a single time. This sequence joins TRBV11-2 and TRBJ2-1, with 10 bases lining up with TRBD2. Germline-derived CDR1 and CDR2 are SGHAT and FQNNGV. Trimming at V came to 5 bases and at J to 10 bases, leaving 14 bases not matched to a gene. The CDR3 spans 16 residues. CDR3 region: CASSPTLAGVSEEQFF. CDR3 in DNA: TGTGCCAGCAGCCCCACCCTAGCGGGAGTGTCAGAGGAGCAGTTCTTC.

In its sample, this clonotype was seen a few times. The V gene is TRBV20-1, the J gene TRBJ2-5; 9 bases map to TRBD2. Trimming took 4 bases from V and 3 from J; bases not matched to a gene: 9. The CDR3 length is 15 residues. Germline V gene data show CDR1 as DFQATT and CDR2 as SNEGSKA (reference sequence). CDR3 coding DNA: TGCAGTGCTACCCCTAGCGGGATGGTGAAAGAGACCCAGTACTTC. It yields the protein CSATPSGMVKETQYF.

This clonotype was detected ten times or more. The rearrangement links TRBV7-9 to TRBJ1-3; TRBD1 matches 8 bases. After removal of 4 bases from V and 2 bases from J, the junction contained 4 bases not matched to a gene. The CDR3 runs to 15 residues. CDR1 and CDR2 from the germline V gene are SEHNR and FQNEAQ (reference sequence). In DNA, the CDR3 is TGTGCCAGCAGCTGGACAGGGTTAGCTGGAAACACCATATATTTT. Translation gives CASSWTGLAGNTIYF.

The table lists this clonotype with many counts. This chain connects TRBV6-2 or TRBV6-3 to TRBJ2-7, with 8 bases aligning to TRBD1. CDR3 length: 14 residues. Germline CDR1 is MNHEY and CDR2 is SVGEGT. V lost 8 bases to trimming and J lost 2 bases; unmatched junction nucleotides: 8. The CDR3 is CASSRTGTPYEQYF. As DNA, the CDR3 is TGTGCCAGCTCTCGGACAGGGACTCCCTACGAGCAGTACTTC.

This clonotype was seen a few times. This chain joins TRBV27 and TRBJ2-7; TRBD1 matches 10 bases. This CDR3 comprises 15 residues. Germline V gene data show CDR1 as MNHEY and CDR2 as SMNVEV (reference sequence). Unmatched junction bases numbered 10, after V lost 6 bases and J lost 5 bases. The CDR3 sequence is CASRDVGTGVHEQYF. The CDR3 DNA sequence: TGTGCCAGCAGAGATGTCGGGACAGGGGTCCACGAGCAGTACTTC.

With regard to this clonotype: This could be a read error, since a much larger clone is one nucleotide away. The chain recombines TRBV11-2 with TRBJ2-3; D unclear. The V gene's germline CDR1 is SGHAT and CDR2 FQNNGV. V was pared by 5 bases and J by 9 bases, with 12 bases between. CDR3 size: 12 residues. The chain's CDR3 is CASSPVVETQYF. CDR3 nucleotides: TGTGCCAGCAGCCCGGTAGTAGAGACGCAGTATTTT. The variable domain in full, completed from reference TRBV11-2 and TRBJ2-3, reads EAGVAQSPRYKIIEKRQSVAFWCNPISGHATLYWYQQILGQGPKLLIQFQNNGVVDDSQLPKDRFSAERLKGVDSTLKIQPAKLEDSAVYLCASSPVVETQYFGPGTRLTVL.

This clonotype was counted a few times. The chain combines TRBV20-1 with TRBJ1-1; TRBD1 aligns across 12 bases. In germline, CDR1 is DFQATT, CDR2 SNEGSKA (reference sequence). The CDR3 sequence is 17 residues long. V lost 0 bases to trimming and J lost 0 bases; unmatched junction nucleotides: 5. Here the CDR3 DNA reads TGCAGTGCTAGAGACTACGGGACAGGGGGCATGAACACTGAAGCTTTCTTT. Protein: CSARDYGTGGMNTEAFF.

This clonotype was counted a few times. At one of its ends the junction is not consistent with the germline gene, which may arise from a read error. The J gene is TRBJ2-1, the V gene TRBV20-1; perhaps TRBD2 as D (6 bases). The CDR3 contains 15 residues. Germline V gives CDR1 DFQATT, CDR2 SNEGSKA (reference sequence). CDR3 DNA: TGCAGTGCCAGAGATCGGGTTAGCGGCTACAATGAGCAGTTCTTC. This translates into CSARDRVSGYNEQFF.

This clonotype was observed at least ten times. The chain joins TRBV20-1 to TRBJ2-1, with TRBD2 identical over 9 bases. CDR3 length: 21 amino acids. J lost 4 bases, V lost 0 bases, and 22 bases had no gene match. Looked up from germline, CDR1 is DFQATT and CDR2 is SNEGSKA (reference sequence). In DNA, the CDR3 is TGCAGTGCTAGAGATCCCAGTTTGACTAGCGGTAACCCTTCCTCGTACAATGAGCAGTTCTTC. Protein product: CSARDPSLTSGNPSSYNEQFF.

This clonotype was found a few times. The rearrangement links TRBV30 to TRBJ1-2; the match to TRBD1 covers 7 bases. The CDR3 loop spans 15 amino acids. V trimming: 0 bases; J trimming: 0 bases; junction bases outside the gene matches: 4. CDR1 GTSNPN and CDR2 SVGIG come from the germline V gene (reference sequence). CDR3 sequence: CAWSVDGTANYGYTF. The CDR3 DNA follows: TGTGCCTGGAGTGTTGATGGGACAGCTAACTATGGCTACACCTTC. The variable domain in full, completed from reference TRBV30 and TRBJ1-2, reads SQTIHQWPATLVQPVGSPLSLECTVEGTSNPNLYWYRQAAGRGLQLLFYSVGIGQISSEVPQNLSASRPQDRQFILSSKKLLLSDSGFYLCAWSVDGTANYGYTFGSGTRLTVV.

This clonotype was recorded at least ten times. This chain links TRBV7-2 with TRBJ2-7, with D possibly TRBD1 on 6 matching bases. The CDR3 sequence is 15 residues long. Trimming pared 5 bases from V and 1 base from J, leaving 15 bases between. The germline gives CDR1 SGHTA, CDR2 FQGNSA. The CDR3 bases are TGTGCCAGCAGCCCCAACAGGGACGTTTCCTACGAGCAGTACTTC. Its protein product is CASSPNRDVSYEQYF.

This clonotype appeared many times. The rearrangement uses TRBV29-1 and TRBJ1-2, with 11 nucleotides matching TRBD1. The V gene end was trimmed by 7 bases and the J gene end by 8 bases; junction bases not matched to a gene: 6. The CDR3 sequence is 12 residues long. Germline V CDR1 and CDR2: SQVTM, ANQGSEA. The CDR3 loop is CSGGQGAVGYTF. CDR3 bases: TGCAGCGGTGGACAGGGGGCAGTCGGCTACACCTTC.

In its sample, this clonotype was seen many times. V gene TRBV19 combines with J gene TRBJ1-1, with 7 bases that match TRBD1. Germline CDR1 reads LNHDA; CDR2 reads SQIVND (reference sequence). V lost 4 bases, J lost 5 bases, and 10 bases stayed unmatched. The CDR3 consists of 15 residues. CDR3: CASSTTSTGRTEAFF. In DNA form, the CDR3 reads TGTGCCAGTAGTACTACTTCGACAGGGAGAACTGAAGCTTTCTTT.

This clonotype was found many times. CDR3 bases: TGTGCCAGCAACGCCGGACAAACCTACGAGCAGTACTTC. Protein: CASNAGQTYEQYF. The chain carries TRBV28 and TRBJ2-7; D is possibly TRBD1 (5 bases). The CDR3 covers 13 residues. CDR1 is MDHEN and CDR2 is SYDVKM in the germline V gene. Trimming took 7 bases from V and 2 from J, leaving 12 bases between them.

This clonotype was found once. A much larger clone lies a single base off, so this may be a read error. The V and J genes are TRBV24-1 and TRBJ2-2; a weak D match, TRBD1 (5 bases). V gave up 10 bases and J gave up 1 base, with 12 bases separating them. The CDR3 is 14 residues long. Germline V gene data show CDR1 as KGHDR and CDR2 as SFDVKD. The CDR3 DNA follows: TGTGCCACTGGGGCAGGGTGGAACACCGGGGAGCTGTTTTTT. This translates into CATGAGWNTGELFF.

This clonotype was seen more than once but under ten times. V usage is TRBV14 and J usage is TRBJ1-1; D is perhaps TRBD1 (5 bases). V was pared by 4 bases and J by 3 bases, with 12 bases between. This CDR3 is built from 14 residues. Germline V gives CDR1 SGHDN, CDR2 FVKESK. CDR3 nucleotide sequence: TGTGCCAGCAGCCCCTGGGGGACTTACACTGAAGCTTTCTTT. Protein: CASSPWGTYTEAFF.

A few counts support this clonotype. This chain uses TRBV28 with TRBJ1-5; D not resolved. The germline gives CDR1 MDHEN, CDR2 SYDVKM. The CDR3 totals 14 residues. V dropped 5 bases and J dropped 1 base, with 9 bases sitting between them. The CDR3 DNA reads TGTGCCAGCAGTGGCGGGCCCAGCAATCAGCCCCAGCATTTT. Amino acid sequence: CASSGGPSNQPQHF.

Here the CDR3 reads CASSPDRGHYGYTF. The CDR3 DNA reads TGTGCCAGCTCGCCTGACAGGGGCCACTATGGCTACACCTTC. The J gene is TRBJ1-2, the V gene TRBV18, with 8 bases lining up with TRBD1. With 6 bases clipped from V and 3 bases from J, the junction kept 6 bases outside the gene matches. CDR3 length: 14 amino acids. From germline, CDR1 is KGHSH and CDR2 LQKENI.

The chain recombines TRBV30 with TRBJ2-2; possible D gene TRBD1, 6 bases. Looked up from germline, CDR1 is GTSNPN and CDR2 is SVGIG (reference sequence). This CDR3 is 15 amino acids long. Trimming cost V 3 bases and J 5 bases, with 16 bases left between them. CDR3 nucleotide sequence: TGTGCCTGGAGCGAAACAGGGCTGAGGACCGGGGAGCTGTTTTTT. Translated: CAWSETGLRTGELFF.

The V and J genes are TRBV28 and TRBJ1-2; no clear D. The CDR3 covers 11 residues. Germline assignment: CDR1 MDHEN and CDR2 SYDVKM. Trimming took 9 bases from V and 4 from J, leaving 9 bases between them. The CDR3 spells CASHLPYGYTF. In DNA form, the CDR3 reads TGTGCCAGTCACTTACCCTATGGCTACACCTTC.

This clonotype was detected ten times or more. This chain joins TRBV7-2 and TRBJ2-2; D is unresolved. V dropped 4 bases and J dropped 6 bases, with 6 bases sitting between them. Germline CDR1 and CDR2: SGHTA and FQGNSA. The CDR3 has 12 residues. Here the CDR3 reads CASSSSAGELFF. DNA for the CDR3: TGTGCCAGCAGCTCCAGCGCCGGGGAGCTGTTTTTT.

This clonotype was seen many times. The V call is TRBV28, the J call TRBJ1-5; TRBD1 aligns across 7 bases. V shed 4 bases and J 7 bases; nucleotides not matched to a gene: 10. CDR3 length: 15 residues. Looked up from germline, CDR1 is MDHEN and CDR2 is SYDVKM. The CDR3 DNA reads TGTGCCAGCAGTTATAGACAGGGTAACCGGCAGCCCCAGCATTTT. This sequence encodes CASSYRQGNRQPQHF. Combining the CDR3 with reference TRBV28 and TRBJ1-5 gives the whole variable domain DVKVTQSSRYLVKRTGEKVFLECVQDMDHENMFWYRQDPGLGLRLIYFSYDVKMKEKGDIPEGYSVSREKKERFSLILESASTNQTSMYLCASSYRQGNRQPQHFGDGTRLSIL.